This T cell receptor (beta chain) appears in the sequencing data of a study of cytomegalovirus exposure and HLA in healthy donors. As for this clone: The antigen remains undetermined.

CDR3 length: 14 amino acids. The germline V gene encodes CDR1 LGHNA and CDR2 YNFKEQ. V was trimmed by 1 base and J by 0 bases, leaving 7 bases between them. The PCR made use of 60 Vbeta and 13 Jbeta primers. Clones were read by immunoSEQ multiplex PCR, and TCRdb kept only the in-frame ones, dropping some. In the table there are 120,000 or so clones, roughly 70% of which are singletons. Overall study findings and caveats: A cluster of highly shared sequence variants was likely a sequencing artifact. Later analysis placed DRB1 highest and HLA-C lowest in TCR association rates, which differed by HLA locus. The number of N-insertions in an Asian-associated ancestry cluster was reportedly below the roughly 620-donor mean in a later analysis. Roughly uniform depth of sequencing across donors was assumed in presence/absence analyses.

V and J are TRBV4-2 and TRBJ2-7; no clear D. This TCR was recovered from a woman aged 40 to 50 in good health and CMV-seropositive. Sequencing was carried out using PBMCs. CDR3 protein: CASSQAPGSYEQYF. Here the CDR3 DNA reads TGTGCCAGCAGCCAAGCCCCAGGCTCCTACGAGCAGTACTTC.